Below, 32 T cell receptor beta chains from the same sample are listed, as sequenced in a study of regulatory T cells in long-lasting Graves disease. Arm-PCR of CDR3 regions and iRepertoire HTBI primers were used to build TCR beta libraries. TCRdb itself ran the multiplex PCR reads through MiXCR, one entry per CDR3 protein. The data contain more than 350,000 distinct CDR3 sequences, roughly 21% of them singletons. Stated time point: persistent/refractory GD, antithyroid drugs over 5 years with positive TRAb. The TCR library used RNA extracted from PBMCs. Specimen: peripheral blood mononuclear cells (PBMCs), collected when the disease was refractory, from a patient treated with antithyroid drugs. The receptors derive from a female donor with Graves disease.

The CDR3 nucleotides are TGCAGCGTTGAATGGGCAGACTATGGCTACACCTTC. Translation: CSVEWADYGYTF. The chain recombines TRBV29-1 with TRBJ1-2, with D hard to call. This CDR3 region has 12 residues. The V end was cut by 2 bases, the J end by 3 bases, with 7 bases between. CDR1 is SQVTM and CDR2 is ANQGSEA in the germline V gene.

The V and J genes are TRBV7-9 and TRBJ2-7, with a possible D match to TRBD1 (5 bases). CDR1 and CDR2 (germline): SEHNR, FQNEAQ (reference sequence). The CDR3 loop spans 12 amino acids. V lost 10 bases, J lost 1 base, and 11 bases lay in between. In DNA, the CDR3 is TGTGCCATCAAGACAGAATCCTACGAGCAGTACTTC. Translating gives CAIKTESYEQYF.

A remark on this clonotype: A read error is the likely source, as a far larger clone sits one nucleotide away. The chain uses TRBV28 and TRBJ2-2; the match to TRBD1 covers 10 bases. J gave up 3 bases and V 3 bases, and 1 base lay outside the gene matches. CDR3 size: 15 residues. Germline V lookup: CDR1 MDHEN, CDR2 SYDVKM. In DNA, the CDR3 is TGTGCCAGCAGTTTCGGACAGGGGGACACCGGGGAGCTGTTTTTT. It yields the protein CASSFGQGDTGELFF. Full variable domain (remainder filled in from reference TRBV28 and TRBJ2-2): DVKVTQSSRYLVKRTGEKVFLECVQDMDHENMFWYRQDPGLGLRLIYFSYDVKMKEKGDIPEGYSVSREKKERFSLILESASTNQTSMYLCASSFGQGDTGELFFGEGSRLTVL.

This clonotype was seen ten or more times. The chain combines TRBV2 with TRBJ2-7; 8 bases are shared with TRBD1. Losses at the gene ends were 7 bases for V and 11 bases for J; bases not matched to a gene: 13. The CDR3 contains 13 residues. Germline-derived CDR1 and CDR2 are SNHLY and FYNNEI. Here the CDR3 DNA reads TGTGCCAGCACGGGGACAGGTCTCATGATCGAGTACTTC. This translates into CASTGTGLMIEYF.

This chain uses TRBV4-1 with TRBJ2-2; 10 bases agree with TRBD1. The CDR3 runs to 17 residues. V lost 0 bases and J lost 0; bases outside the gene matches: 1. Germline CDR1 MGHRA, CDR2 YSYEKL. CDR3 region: CASSQETGGPNTGELFF. CDR3 nucleotides: TGCGCCAGCAGCCAAGAGACAGGGGGCCCGAACACCGGGGAGCTGTTTTTT.

In DNA, the CDR3 is TGTGCCAGCAGTTTAGGATTTTGGGACGGAGATTATTATACGCAACGGGCCCAGTACTTC. This gives the protein CASSLGFWDGDYYTQRAQYF. The chain couples TRBV28 to TRBJ2-3, with D possibly being TRBD1 or TRBD2 (5 bases each). The last part of the DNA fits TRBJ2-5 better; the J call may be wrong. The CDR3 has 20 residues. Germline V gives CDR1 MDHEN, CDR2 SYDVKM.

This clonotype was observed a few times. V usage is TRBV6-1 and J usage is TRBJ1-1; 8 bases map to TRBD1. The V gene's germline CDR1 is MNHNS and CDR2 SASEGT. The CDR3 totals 14 residues. J gave up 1 base and V 6 bases, and 4 bases lay outside the gene matches. DNA of the CDR3: TGTGCCAGCAGGAAAGACAGGGGGAACACTGAAGCTTTCTTT. It codes for CASRKDRGNTEAFF.

This clonotype showed up just a few times. The chain links TRBV7-9 to TRBJ2-2; 7 positions agree with TRBD1. Germline-derived CDR1 and CDR2 are SEHNR and FQNEAQ (reference sequence). Germline trimming cut 5 bases from V and 0 bases from J; bases unmatched to any gene: 9. The CDR3 runs to 17 residues. This CDR3 is CASSRTTGPSNTGELFF. The DNA of the CDR3 is TGTGCCAGCAGCCGTACGACAGGGCCTTCGAACACCGGGGAGCTGTTTTTT.

Details on this clonotype: With a much larger clone just one base away, this may be a read error. The CDR3 region is CASSFGDQETRYF. Written as DNA, the CDR3 is TGTGCCAGCAGCTTTGGGGATCAAGAGACCCGGTACTTC. The chain is built from TRBV7-2 and TRBJ2-5; no reliable D call. The length of the CDR3 is 13 residues. In germline, CDR1 is SGHTA, CDR2 FQGNSA.

This clonotype was detected a few times. This chain joins TRBV10-3 and TRBJ1-5; tentatively, D is TRBD1 (5 bases). CDR1 is ENHRY and CDR2 is SYGVKD in the germline V gene. V was clipped by 4 bases and J by 0 bases, with 7 bases between them. The CDR3 covers 14 residues. CDR3: CAISVGGSNQPQHF. The CDR3 DNA reads TGTGCCATCAGTGTCGGGGGTAGCAATCAGCCCCAGCATTTT.

This clonotype came up a few times. The gene calls are TRBV3-1 and TRBJ2-7; a weak D match, TRBD1 (5 bases). CDR1 and CDR2 (germline): LGHDT, YNNKEL (reference sequence). V lost 1 base and J 5 bases, leaving 15 bases between the germline ends. The length of the CDR3 is 15 residues. The CDR3 sequence is CASSQGLQVANEQYF. CDR3 bases: TGTGCCAGCAGCCAAGGATTACAGGTGGCAAACGAGCAGTACTTC.

The chain employs TRBV27 and TRBJ2-7; 10 bases align to TRBD2. The trim removed 5 bases at V and 0 bases at J, leaving 4 bases unmatched. CDR1 is MNHEY and CDR2 is SMNVEV in the germline V gene (reference sequence). The CDR3 consists of 15 residues. In DNA, the CDR3 is TGTGCCAGCAGTCCCTCTAGCGGGGGCTCCTACGAGCAGTACTTC. Its protein product is CASSPSSGGSYEQYF.

This clonotype was found many times. The V and J genes are TRBV10-3 and TRBJ2-7; a possible D gene is TRBD2 (5 bases). The V gene's germline CDR1 is ENHRY and CDR2 SYGVKD. V was pared by 2 bases and J by 9 bases, with 11 bases between. This CDR3 spans 12 amino acids. CDR3 in amino acids: CAISEGEFGQYF. In DNA, the CDR3 is TGTGCCATCAGTGAGGGGGAGTTCGGGCAGTACTTC.

This clonotype has a count of ten or more. The rearrangement links TRBV12-3 or TRBV12-4 to TRBJ1-4; D is possibly TRBD1 (5 bases). The CDR3 is 17 residues long. Trimming removed 3 bases from V and 5 bases from J, with 19 bases in between. CDR3 protein: CASSFASEQVSNEKLFF. DNA for the CDR3: TGTGCCAGCAGTTTTGCTTCGGAACAGGTTTCCAATGAAAAACTGTTTTTT.

The gene calls are TRBV20-1 and TRBJ1-2; D is uncertain. V was shortened by 1 base and J by 3 bases, with 15 bases between the two germline ends. The V gene's germline CDR1 is DFQATT and CDR2 SNEGSKA (reference sequence). The CDR3 has 15 amino acids. The CDR3, as DNA: TGCAGTGCTAGAGTCCCGACCGAGGGCGACTATGGCTACACCTTC. Its protein product is CSARVPTEGDYGYTF.

Many counts were recorded for this clonotype. This CDR3 reads CASSSGPNTEAFF. As DNA, the CDR3 is TGTGCCAGCAGCTCCGGTCCGAACACTGAAGCTTTCTTT. The gene calls are TRBV11-3 and TRBJ1-1; D ambiguous. The CDR3 is 13 residues long. The germline gives CDR1 SGHNT, CDR2 YENEEA. The V gene lost 4 bases and the J gene lost 1 base, with 7 bases spanning the gap.

The rearrangement uses TRBV14 and TRBJ2-7; TRBD2 might be the D (5 bases). This CDR3 spans 15 amino acids. Germline V gene lookup returns CDR1 SGHDN and CDR2 FVKESK. V was cut by 3 bases and J by 0 bases, with 12 bases left in between. In nucleotides, the CDR3 is TGTGCCAGCAGCCAGCTGGGCGGGCCCTCCTACGAGCAGTACTTC. It is translated as CASSQLGGPSYEQYF.

V and J are TRBV28 and TRBJ2-1; 10 nucleotides align to TRBD2. The germline V gene encodes CDR1 MDHEN and CDR2 SYDVKM. With V trimmed by 4 bases and J by 9 bases, 12 bases remained unmatched. The CDR3 length is 16 residues. In DNA form, the CDR3 reads TGTGCCAGCAGTTCACCTCAGCGGGAGGGCCAGGTTGAGCAGTTCTTC. Translating it yields CASSSPQREGQVEQFF.

A remark on this clonotype: Since a much larger clone is just one base distant, this may be a read error. The V and J genes are TRBV28 and TRBJ2-7; the D call may be TRBD1 or TRBD2 (6 bases each). From germline, CDR1 is MDHEN and CDR2 SYDVKM. The CDR3 consists of 15 residues. Deletions cut 7 bases from V and 2 bases from J, with 18 bases between. CDR3: CASIRGGLMTYEQYF. The CDR3 DNA sequence: TGTGCCAGCATCCGAGGGGGACTGATGACCTACGAGCAGTACTTC.

This clonotype occurred a few times. The chain employs TRBV13 and TRBJ2-5, with 12 bases aligning to TRBD2. The V segment lost 7 bases and the J segment 4 bases; nucleotides outside the gene matches: 16. The CDR3 has 18 residues. Germline CDR1 is PRHDT and CDR2 is FYEKMQ (reference sequence). The CDR3 loop reads CASTLRDTGGLAGETQYF. The CDR3 region has the DNA TGTGCCAGCACCCTGAGAGATACGGGGGGACTAGCGGGAGAGACCCAGTACTTC.

This rearrangement joins TRBV15 to TRBJ2-7, with TRBD2 matching 14 bases. V dropped 4 bases and J dropped 6; count of bases not matched to a gene: 11. CDR1 is LNHNV, CDR2 YYDKDF, per germline (reference sequence). This CDR3 contains 17 residues. The CDR3 DNA reads as TGTGCCACCAGCATAGAGGAAGGACTAGCGGGAGGACGCGAGCAGTACTTC. Amino acid sequence: CATSIEEGLAGGREQYF.

The chain carries TRBV19 and TRBJ2-7; the D is unclear. The V gene lost 5 bases and the J gene lost 2 bases, with 10 bases spanning the gap. In germline, CDR1 is LNHDA, CDR2 SQIVND (reference sequence). This CDR3 comprises 13 residues. CDR3 sequence reads: CASSSALTYEQYF. As DNA, the CDR3 is TGTGCCAGTAGTTCGGCCCTGACCTACGAGCAGTACTTC.

The table lists this clonotype with many counts. The chain employs TRBV28 and TRBJ2-2; no clear D gene. Germline V CDR1 and CDR2: MDHEN, SYDVKM. Trimming removed 10 bases from V and 1 base from J, with 13 bases in between. The CDR3 covers 14 residues. The chain's CDR3 is CATHPSLNTGELFF. For the CDR3, the DNA is TGTGCCACCCACCCCTCGCTGAACACCGGGGAGCTGTTTTTT.

Of note for this clonotype: Possible read error: a much larger clone is one base away. Here the CDR3 DNA reads TGTGCCGGAAAGCGGGCTTTCGGAGAGACCCAGTGCTTC. It translates to CAGKRAFGETQCF. The chain employs TRBV2 and TRBJ2-5, with D maybe TRBD2 (6 bases). Germline-derived CDR1 and CDR2 are SNHLY and FYNNEI. The CDR3 length is 13 residues.

This chain uses TRBV14 with TRBJ2-4; D is perhaps TRBD1 (5 bases). The V end lost 0 bases, the J end lost 3 bases, and 6 bases lay between the germline ends. The CDR3 spans 14 residues. Germline loops: CDR1 SGHDN, CDR2 FVKESK. The CDR3, as DNA: TGTGCCAGCAGCCAAGATAGGGGCAAAAACATTCAGTACTTC. This gives the protein CASSQDRGKNIQYF.

This clonotype showed up many times. The genes are TRBV6-5 and TRBJ1-6; the D is unclear. Germline lookup yields CDR1 MNHEY and CDR2 SVGAGI. The CDR3 covers 16 residues. V was pared by 0 bases and J by 9 bases, with 15 bases between. The CDR3, as DNA: TGTGCCAGCAGTTACTCCGGTGCCGCGGCTGCTTCACCCCTCCACTTT. This codes for CASSYSGAAAASPLHF.

The chain has TRBV5-6 and TRBJ2-5; 7 nucleotides align to TRBD2. Trimming took 3 bases from V and 2 from J; bases not matched to a gene: 7. The germline V gene encodes CDR1 SGHDT and CDR2 YYEEEE. This CDR3 spans 15 amino acids. CDR3 region: CASSSGGGDQETQYF. The CDR3 DNA reads as TGTGCCAGCAGCTCTGGGGGGGGGGATCAAGAGACCCAGTACTTC.

This clonotype was detected many times. This chain joins TRBV24-1 and TRBJ2-2, with D unresolved. V was cut by 7 bases and J by 1 base, with 9 bases left in between. The germline gives CDR1 KGHDR, CDR2 SFDVKD. The CDR3 totals 14 residues. CDR3 sequence: CATRRSENTGELFF. CDR3 in DNA: TGTGCCACCAGGCGGTCCGAGAACACCGGGGAGCTGTTTTTT.

The chain carries TRBV6-2 or TRBV6-3 and TRBJ2-1; D uncertain. The V end was cut by 0 bases, the J end by 10 bases, with 10 bases between. Looked up from germline, CDR1 is MNHEY and CDR2 is SVGEGT. The CDR3 spans 13 residues. The CDR3 nucleotides read TGTGCCAGCAGTTACTCCACCAGCAGCGAGCAGTTCTTC. As protein: CASSYSTSSEQFF.

Many counts were recorded for this clonotype. V is TRBV3-1 and J is TRBJ2-7, with D perhaps TRBD2 (6 bases). Between the trimmed V and J ends, which lost 1 base and 1 base, there was a span of 11 bases. The CDR3 sequence is 15 residues long. CDR1 and CDR2 (germline): LGHDT, YNNKEL (reference sequence). The CDR3 loop reads CASSQGGGFSYEQYF. CDR3 in DNA: TGTGCCAGCAGCCAAGGCGGAGGGTTTTCCTACGAGCAGTACTTC.

J is TRBJ1-1 and V is TRBV4-2; no clear D gene. Germline loops: CDR1 LGHNA, CDR2 YNFKEQ. V lost 1 base to trimming and J lost 1 base, with 7 bases between them. CDR3 length: 14 residues. CDR3 sequence: CASSQVARNTEAFF. DNA of the CDR3: TGTGCCAGCAGCCAAGTTGCCAGGAACACTGAAGCTTTCTTT.

The chain couples TRBV27 to TRBJ2-7; D may be TRBD2 (5 bases). The CDR3 has 15 amino acids. Germline CDR1 MNHEY, CDR2 SMNVEV (reference sequence). Trimming took 7 bases from V and 2 from J, leaving 18 bases between them. CDR3 sequence: CASTSKGDYTYEQYF. The CDR3 DNA is TGTGCCAGCACTTCGAAAGGTGACTATACCTACGAGCAGTACTTC.